This TCR beta chain emerged from a study of cytomegalovirus exposure and HLA in healthy donors. The PCR employed 60 Vbeta primers together with 13 Jbeta primers. Clones were sequenced by immunoSEQ multiplex PCR, and TCRdb holds only the in-frame ones, with some missing. The repertoire consists of 100,000 to 150,000 clones, with about two thirds occurring once and the leading ten covering about 2.7%. The CDR3 length is 14 residues. J gave up 4 bases and V 4 bases, and 5 bases lay outside the gene matches. Germline loops: CDR1 SGHNT, CDR2 YYREEE (reference sequence). What was sequenced was PBMCs. This chain joins TRBV5-4 and TRBJ1-2; 9 nucleotides agree with TRBD1. The clonotype was recovered from a woman aged 60 to 75 in good health and CMV-seropositive. This chain's CDR3 is CASSGGQGFYGYTF. CDR3 sequence (DNA): TGTGCCAGCAGCGGGGGACAGGGCTTCTATGGCTACACCTTC.